These 25 T cell receptor beta chains originate from one sample sequenced in a study of post-analysis software for immune sequencing data. General observations from the study: Patients used about five TRBV segments, including TRBV5-6, TRBV5-1 and TRBV20-1, more often than controls.

Antigens of these TCRs are unknown. Researchers reported that TCR beta cDNA libraries carried unique molecular identifiers. Each CDR3 protein gets one entry after TCRdb re-called the PCR reads with MiXCR. The sample has about 540,000 distinct CDR3 sequences; 34% are singletons. The sequenced sample consisted of blood. These receptor sequences come from a girl under 18 with multiple sclerosis.

J is TRBJ2-3 and V is TRBV7-9; 12 positions match TRBD2. The CDR3 consists of 17 residues. J lost 2 bases, V lost 5 bases, and 8 bases had no gene match. Looked up from germline, CDR1 is SEHNR and CDR2 is FQNEAQ (reference sequence). CDR3 residues: CASSPRTSGADTDTQYF. CDR3 DNA sequence: TGTGCCAGCAGCCCACGGACTAGCGGGGCCGACACAGATACGCAGTATTTT.

The chain uses TRBV6-5 and TRBJ1-2; D is unresolved. The CDR3 extends over 11 amino acids. The V gene's germline CDR1 is MNHEY and CDR2 SVGAGI. V lost 6 bases, J lost 7 bases, and 9 bases lay in between. This CDR3 reads CASRAEGGYTF. CDR3 nucleotide sequence: TGTGCCAGCAGGGCGGAAGGTGGCTACACCTTC.

The V and J genes are TRBV5-1 and TRBJ2-5; D possibly corresponds to TRBD2 (5 bases). Deletions cut 4 bases from V and 4 bases from J, with 14 bases between. Looked up from germline, CDR1 is SGHRS and CDR2 is YFSETQ. This CDR3 has 14 amino acids. The CDR3 spells CASSGSLAVETQYF. DNA for the CDR3: TGCGCCAGCAGCGGGAGTCTAGCAGTAGAGACCCAGTACTTC.

The chain carries TRBV5-1 and TRBJ2-7, with 10 nucleotides matching TRBD1. The CDR3 is 15 residues long. The J segment lost 5 bases and the V segment lost 4 bases, leaving 9 bases of the junction unmatched. Per the germline V gene, CDR1 is SGHRS and CDR2 is YFSETQ. The CDR3 coding sequence is TGCGCCAGCAGCACGGGACAGGGGTTAAGGAACGAGCAGTACTTC. It is translated as CASSTGQGLRNEQYF.

The table lists this clonotype with many counts. DNA for the CDR3: TGCGCCAGCAGCCCGCTACGGACTAGCGGGGGTTACGAGCAGTACTTC. It translates to CASSPLRTSGGYEQYF. This chain connects TRBV5-1 to TRBJ2-7; 13 bases agree with TRBD2. Germline assignment: CDR1 SGHRS and CDR2 YFSETQ. This CDR3 has 16 amino acids. The junction had 8 bases not matched to a gene; V was cut back by 4 bases and J by 4 bases.

This clonotype was found a few times. The rearrangement uses TRBV6-5 and TRBJ1-1; TRBD1 matches at 7 bases. V trimming: 2 bases; J trimming: 5 bases; junction bases outside the gene matches: 2. Germline CDR1 and CDR2: MNHEY and SVGAGI. The CDR3 consists of 13 residues. CDR3 residues: CASSYGDSTEAFF. In DNA, the CDR3 is TGTGCCAGCAGTTACGGGGACAGTACTGAAGCTTTCTTT.

In its sample, this clonotype was seen many times. The V call is TRBV27, the J call TRBJ2-3, with 7 bases matching TRBD2. Germline trimming cut 2 bases from V and 1 base from J; bases unmatched to any gene: 3. CDR1 MNHEY and CDR2 SMNVEV come from the germline V gene (reference sequence). This CDR3 has 15 amino acids. CDR3 sequence: CASSLLAAGTDTQYF. DNA of the CDR3: TGTGCCAGCAGTTTACTAGCGGCAGGCACAGATACGCAGTATTTT.

This rearrangement joins TRBV7-3 to TRBJ2-1; 16 bases map to TRBD2. The CDR3 is 15 residues long. The J segment lost 8 bases and the V segment lost 6 bases, leaving 4 bases of the junction unmatched. CDR1 SGHTA and CDR2 FQGTGA come from the germline V gene. The CDR3: CASRLGLAGGDEQFF. In DNA, the CDR3 is TGTGCCAGCAGACTGGGACTAGCGGGGGGGGATGAGCAGTTCTTC.

In this sample, this clonotype turned up many times. The chain is built from TRBV5-1 and TRBJ2-7, with D maybe TRBD1 (7 bases). V lost 3 bases to trimming and J lost 1 base, with 11 bases between them. CDR1 SGHRS and CDR2 YFSETQ come from the germline V gene. The CDR3 consists of 14 residues. Here the CDR3 DNA reads TGCGCCAGCAGCTCGTCAGGGGGGTCCTACGAGCAGTACTTC. Translated, it gives CASSSSGGSYEQYF.

This chain connects TRBV6-5 to TRBJ2-7, with 7 bases identical to TRBD1. The germline V gene encodes CDR1 MNHEY and CDR2 SVGAGI. The CDR3 length is 16 residues. V lost 1 base to trimming and J lost 5 bases; unmatched junction nucleotides: 11. DNA of the CDR3: TGTGCCAGCAGTTACTTGTTCAAGGGGGCAAAGAACGAGCAGTACTTC. It translates to CASSYLFKGAKNEQYF.

The chain has TRBV29-1 and TRBJ2-2, with D maybe TRBD1 (5 bases). The germline CDR1 and CDR2 sequences are SQVTM and ANQGSEA. The CDR3 has 12 amino acids. Trimming stripped 4 bases from V and 8 bases from J, with 11 bases between. The CDR3 DNA sequence: TGCAGCGTTGCACAGGCCCTGGGGGAGCTGTTTTTT. It specifies CSVAQALGELFF.

This clonotype showed up just a few times. This rearrangement joins TRBV27 to TRBJ2-7; 7 positions match TRBD1. J lost 6 bases, V lost 5 bases, and 13 bases had no gene match. In germline, CDR1 is MNHEY, CDR2 SMNVEV (reference sequence). The CDR3 has 15 amino acids. CDR3 amino acids: CASSPSPKGAGEQYF. The CDR3 DNA sequence: TGTGCCAGCAGTCCATCCCCAAAGGGGGCTGGCGAGCAGTACTTC.

This chain uses TRBV28 with TRBJ2-3; 8 nucleotides agree with TRBD2. The V segment lost 4 bases and the J segment 0 bases; nucleotides outside the gene matches: 6. CDR1 and CDR2 (germline): MDHEN, SYDVKM. The CDR3 sequence is 16 residues long. CDR3 in DNA: TGTGCCAGCAGTTCCGGGGGGGCCTCAAGCACAGATACGCAGTATTTT. This codes for CASSSGGASSTDTQYF.

The CDR3 bases are TGTGCCAGCAGATCAGCAGGGACAGTAACAGATACGCAGTATTTT. Protein product: CASRSAGTVTDTQYF. The chain combines TRBV27 with TRBJ2-3, with 7 positions matching TRBD1. The germline V gene has CDR1 MNHEY and CDR2 SMNVEV (reference sequence). This CDR3 has 15 amino acids. Trimming cost V 6 bases and J 3 bases; bases outside gene matches: 9.

This clonotype was counted a few times. This chain joins TRBV5-1 and TRBJ2-1, with a weak D call TRBD1 (7 bases). V lost 3 bases, J lost 7 bases, and 17 bases lay in between. The V gene's germline CDR1 is SGHRS and CDR2 YFSETQ. The CDR3 consists of 15 residues. Here the CDR3 reads CASSSTPGGRNEQFF. The CDR3 DNA is TGCGCCAGCAGCTCGACCCCAGGGGGGCGGAATGAGCAGTTCTTC.

This clonotype appeared a few times. V and J are TRBV10-3 and TRBJ2-5; no definite D call. V was trimmed by 9 bases and J by 1 base, leaving 12 bases between them. Germline V gives CDR1 ENHRY, CDR2 SYGVKD. This CDR3 comprises 13 residues. The CDR3 DNA reads TGTGCCATTCAGTCCCTGATCCAAGAGACCCAGTACTTC. As protein: CAIQSLIQETQYF.

The chain combines TRBV5-1 with TRBJ2-7; D is unclear. The germline V gene encodes CDR1 SGHRS and CDR2 YFSETQ. Trimming removed 2 bases from V and 0 bases from J, with 12 bases in between. The CDR3 consists of 15 residues. In DNA, the CDR3 is TGCGCCAGCAGCTTCGGAAGCCTGATCTCCTACGAGCAGTACTTC. Translating gives CASSFGSLISYEQYF.

The chain couples TRBV12-3 or TRBV12-4 to TRBJ2-7; 7 bases agree with TRBD2. The CDR3 has 14 amino acids. Trimming at V came to 0 bases and at J to 5 bases, leaving 4 bases not matched to a gene. The DNA for the CDR3 is TGTGCCAGCAGTTTAGCGCCGGGAGGCAACGAGCAGTACTTC. Protein product: CASSLAPGGNEQYF.

This clonotype occurred a few times. The J gene is TRBJ1-2, the V gene TRBV20-1; D perhaps matches TRBD1 (5 bases). Between the trimmed V and J ends, which lost 2 bases and 4 bases, there was a span of 14 bases. Germline loops: CDR1 DFQATT, CDR2 SNEGSKA (reference sequence). This CDR3 spans 14 amino acids. CDR3 bases: TGCAGTGCTAGAAGGGGAGACGGAGGCTATGGCTACACCTTC. Translated, it gives CSARRGDGGYGYTF.

The chain has TRBV3-1 and TRBJ2-6; D may be TRBD2 (5 bases). Germline assignment: CDR1 LGHDT and CDR2 YNNKEL (reference sequence). V was cut by 7 bases and J by 1 base, with 11 bases left in between. The CDR3 sequence is 15 residues long. CDR3 protein: CASTRGRSGANVLTF. The DNA for the CDR3 is TGTGCCAGCACCCGGGGTAGATCTGGGGCCAACGTCCTGACTTTC.

This clonotype was recorded at least ten times. J is TRBJ2-7 and V is TRBV29-1, with D perhaps matching TRBD1 or TRBD2 (5 bases each). Germline V gene lookup returns CDR1 SQVTM and CDR2 ANQGSEA. CDR3 length: 13 residues. V gave up 1 base and J gave up 6 bases, with 13 bases separating them. This CDR3 reads CSVEAGTLGEQYF. The CDR3 DNA reads TGCAGCGTTGAAGCCGGGACCTTGGGCGAGCAGTACTTC.

The chain joins TRBV29-1 to TRBJ2-7; D gene uncertain. Germline loops: CDR1 SQVTM, CDR2 ANQGSEA. V was trimmed by 2 bases and J by 11 bases, leaving 13 bases between them. The CDR3 covers 11 residues. Here the CDR3 reads CSVEWTALEYF. The DNA of the CDR3 is TGCAGCGTTGAATGGACGGCTCTGGAGTACTTC.

The genes are TRBV12-3 or TRBV12-4 and TRBJ1-4, with D perhaps TRBD1 (5 bases). The CDR3 contains 16 residues. The V end lost 8 bases, the J end lost 5 bases, and 21 bases lay between the germline ends. CDR3 bases: TGTGCCAGCGTCCTGGAGGGGCTAGAGCTAAATGAAAAACTGTTTTTT. This gives the protein CASVLEGLELNEKLFF.

This clonotype was detected only a few times. V and J are TRBV10-3 and TRBJ2-1; D unresolved. CDR1 and CDR2 (germline): ENHRY, SYGVKD. This CDR3 is 15 amino acids long. The ends were cut back, 0 bases at V and 0 bases at J, with 6 bases in the middle. The CDR3 nucleotides read TGTGCCATCAGTGAGTCTGGTGCCTCCTACAATGAGCAGTTCTTC. It is translated as CAISESGASYNEQFF.

The gene calls are TRBV12-3 or TRBV12-4 and TRBJ1-5; D not resolved. The V gene lost 4 bases and the J gene lost 7 bases, with 8 bases spanning the gap. This CDR3 contains 12 residues. This chain's CDR3 is CASSWAGQPQHF. The CDR3 coding sequence is TGTGCCAGCAGTTGGGCGGGCCAGCCCCAGCATTTT.